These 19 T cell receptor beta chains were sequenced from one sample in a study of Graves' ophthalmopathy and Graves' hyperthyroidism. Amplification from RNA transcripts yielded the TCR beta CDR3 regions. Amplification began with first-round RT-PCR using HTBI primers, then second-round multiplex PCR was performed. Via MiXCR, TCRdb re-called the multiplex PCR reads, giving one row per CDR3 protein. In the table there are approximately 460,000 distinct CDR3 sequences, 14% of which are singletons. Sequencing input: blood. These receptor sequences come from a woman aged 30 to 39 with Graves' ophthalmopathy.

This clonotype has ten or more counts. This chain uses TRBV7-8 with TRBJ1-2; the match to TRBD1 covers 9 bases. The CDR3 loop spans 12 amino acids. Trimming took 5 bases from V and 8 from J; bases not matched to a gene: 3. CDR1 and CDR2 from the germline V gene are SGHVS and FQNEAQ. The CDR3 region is CASSRQGGGYTF. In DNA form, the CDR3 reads TGTGCCAGCAGCAGACAGGGGGGAGGCTACACCTTC.

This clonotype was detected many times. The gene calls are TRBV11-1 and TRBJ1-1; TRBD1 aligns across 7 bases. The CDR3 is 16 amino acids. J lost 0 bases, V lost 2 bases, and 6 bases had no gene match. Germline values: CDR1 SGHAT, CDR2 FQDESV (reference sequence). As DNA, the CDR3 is TGTGCCAGCAGCTTAAGGACAGGCGTTTTGAACACTGAAGCTTTCTTT. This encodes CASSLRTGVLNTEAFF.

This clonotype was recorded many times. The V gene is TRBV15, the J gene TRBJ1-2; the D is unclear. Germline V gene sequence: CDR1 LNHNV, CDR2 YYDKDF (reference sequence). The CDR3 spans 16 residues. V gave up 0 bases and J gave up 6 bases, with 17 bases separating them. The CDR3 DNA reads TGTGCCACCAGCAGAGAGGCAAGGGAACTTATAGATGGCTACACCTTC. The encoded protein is CATSREARELIDGYTF.

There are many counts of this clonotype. CDR3 DNA sequence: TGTGCCAGCAGTGGACAGGGAAATAATTCACCCCTCCACTTT. Translated: CASSGQGNNSPLHF. The chain uses TRBV6-1 and TRBJ1-6, with TRBD1 matching over 7 bases. Unmatched junction bases numbered 2, after V lost 4 bases and J lost 5 bases. Germline V lookup: CDR1 MNHNS, CDR2 SASEGT. The CDR3 totals 14 residues.

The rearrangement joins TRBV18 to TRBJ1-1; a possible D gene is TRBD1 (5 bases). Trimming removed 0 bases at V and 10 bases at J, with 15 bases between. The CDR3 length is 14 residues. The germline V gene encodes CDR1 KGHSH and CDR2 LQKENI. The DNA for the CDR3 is TGTGCCAGCTCACCACCCGGGACGGCGGACCGAGCTTTCTTT. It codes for CASSPPGTADRAFF.

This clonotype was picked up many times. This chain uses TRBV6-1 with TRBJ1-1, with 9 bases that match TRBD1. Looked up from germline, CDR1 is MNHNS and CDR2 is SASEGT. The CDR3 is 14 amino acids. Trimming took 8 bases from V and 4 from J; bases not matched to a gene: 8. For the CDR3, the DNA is TGTGCCAGCGGAGAGGAGACAGGGGGCACTGAAGCTTTCTTT. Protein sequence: CASGEETGGTEAFF.

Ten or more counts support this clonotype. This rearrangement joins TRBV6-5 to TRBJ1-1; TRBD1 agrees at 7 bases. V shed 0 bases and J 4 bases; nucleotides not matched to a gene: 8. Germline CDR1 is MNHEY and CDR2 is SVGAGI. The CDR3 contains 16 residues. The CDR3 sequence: CASSYSTGIKSTEAFF. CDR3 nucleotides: TGTGCCAGCAGTTACTCGACAGGGATCAAGAGCACTGAAGCTTTCTTT.

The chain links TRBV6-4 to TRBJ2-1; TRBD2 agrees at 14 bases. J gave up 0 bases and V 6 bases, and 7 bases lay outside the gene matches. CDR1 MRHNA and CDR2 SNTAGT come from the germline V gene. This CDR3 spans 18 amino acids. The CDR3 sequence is CASRTGTSGSNSYNEQFF. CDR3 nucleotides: TGTGCCAGCAGGACCGGGACTAGCGGGAGTAACTCCTACAATGAGCAGTTCTTC.

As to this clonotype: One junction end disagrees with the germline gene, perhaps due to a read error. This CDR3 is CVSSFGPGGYGYTF. CDR3 DNA: TGTGTCAGCAGCTTTGGGCCAGGGGGGTATGGCTACACCTTC. The J gene is TRBJ1-2, the V gene TRBV7-2; 7 bases match TRBD1. CDR3 length: 14 amino acids. Germline values: CDR1 SGHTA, CDR2 FQGNSA.

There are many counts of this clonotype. The CDR3 DNA reads as TGTGCCTGGAGTGAGCCCCTGAGAGGCTACACCTTC. It codes for CAWSEPLRGYTF. This chain links TRBV30 with TRBJ1-2, with D uncertain. The germline V gene encodes CDR1 GTSNPN and CDR2 SVGIG (reference sequence). The CDR3 length is 12 residues. Trimming pared 1 base from V and 8 bases from J, leaving 11 bases between.

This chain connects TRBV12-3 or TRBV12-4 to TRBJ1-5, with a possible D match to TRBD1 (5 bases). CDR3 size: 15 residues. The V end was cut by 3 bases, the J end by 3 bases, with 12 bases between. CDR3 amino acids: CASSFGGRVNQPQHF. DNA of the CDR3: TGTGCCAGCAGTTTCGGGGGTAGGGTCAATCAGCCCCAGCATTTT.

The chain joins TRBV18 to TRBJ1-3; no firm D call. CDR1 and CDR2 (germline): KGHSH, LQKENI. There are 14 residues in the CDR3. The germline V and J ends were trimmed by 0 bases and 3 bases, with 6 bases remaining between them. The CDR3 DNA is TGTGCCAGCTCACCACCGAGGGTTGGAAACACCATATATTTT. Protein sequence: CASSPPRVGNTIYF.

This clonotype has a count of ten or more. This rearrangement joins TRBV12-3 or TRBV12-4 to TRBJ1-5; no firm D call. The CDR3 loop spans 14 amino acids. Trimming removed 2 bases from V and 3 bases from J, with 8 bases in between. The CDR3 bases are TGTGCCAGCAGTTTACGACTTTTCAATCAGCCCCAGCATTTT. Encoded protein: CASSLRLFNQPQHF.

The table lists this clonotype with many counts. The CDR3 coding sequence is TGTGCCAGCAGTCTCCGGGACAGGGGGCAACAGCCCCAGCATTTT. This codes for CASSLRDRGQQPQHF. This rearrangement joins TRBV2 to TRBJ1-5, with 12 bases matching TRBD1. Germline-derived CDR1 and CDR2 are SNHLY and FYNNEI. V gave up 5 bases and J gave up 7 bases; unmatched junction bases: 6. The CDR3 spans 15 residues.

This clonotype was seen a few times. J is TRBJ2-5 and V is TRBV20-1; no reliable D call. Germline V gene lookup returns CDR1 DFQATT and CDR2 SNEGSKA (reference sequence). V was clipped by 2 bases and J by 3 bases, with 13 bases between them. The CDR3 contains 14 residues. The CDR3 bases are TGCAGTGCTAGATTCGGCGACGGTAAAGAGACCCAGTACTTC. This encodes CSARFGDGKETQYF.

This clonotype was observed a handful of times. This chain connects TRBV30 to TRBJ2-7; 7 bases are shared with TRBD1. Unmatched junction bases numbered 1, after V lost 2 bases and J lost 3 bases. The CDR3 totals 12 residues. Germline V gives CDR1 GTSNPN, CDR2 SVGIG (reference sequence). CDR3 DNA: TGTGCCTGGAGTTACAGGGGCTACGAGCAGTACTTC. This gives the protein CAWSYRGYEQYF.

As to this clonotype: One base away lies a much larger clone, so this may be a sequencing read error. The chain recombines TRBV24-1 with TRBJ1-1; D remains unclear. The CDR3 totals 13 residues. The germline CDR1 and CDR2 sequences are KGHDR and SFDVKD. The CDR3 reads CATEDTLSYEQCF. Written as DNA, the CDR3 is TGTGCCACAGAAGATACCCTATCCTACGAGCAGTGCTTC.

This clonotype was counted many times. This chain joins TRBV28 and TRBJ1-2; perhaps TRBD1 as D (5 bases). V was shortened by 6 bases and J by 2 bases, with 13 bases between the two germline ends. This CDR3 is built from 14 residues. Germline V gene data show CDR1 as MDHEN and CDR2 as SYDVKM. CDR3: CASRRQGGNYGYTF. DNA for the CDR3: TGTGCCAGCAGACGTCAGGGAGGGAACTATGGCTACACCTTC.

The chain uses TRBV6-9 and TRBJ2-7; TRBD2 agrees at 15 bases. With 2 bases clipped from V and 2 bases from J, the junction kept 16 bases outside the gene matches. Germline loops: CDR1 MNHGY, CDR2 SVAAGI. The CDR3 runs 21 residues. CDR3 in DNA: TGTGCCAGCAGTTATAAACTGGCCACGGGACTAGCGGGAGGTACGACCTACGAGCAGTACTTC. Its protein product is CASSYKLATGLAGGTTYEQYF.